This T cell receptor (beta chain) was captured in a study of blood T cell repertoires in COVID-19. Overall study: The study drew acute and convalescent COVID-19 samples from the United States, Italy and Spain. Nucleic acid was either cDNA or gDNA, and it came from T cells, B-cell-depleted T cells, or PBMCs.

As originally analysed: For nucleated cells, counts were estimated from reference gene primer amplification. The protocol was immunoSEQ multiplex PCR, while the TCRdb copy is restricted to in-frame clones and leaves out a portion. D and trimming come from the DNA, and the V and J calls and clone size come from that table. The sample has around 130,000 clones, less than 90% seen once. The CDR3 extends over 16 amino acids. V was clipped by 3 bases and J by 3 bases; unmatched bases: 5. CDR1 and CDR2 from the germline V gene are MNHEY and SMNVEV (reference sequence). The sequencing sample was made of peripheral blood. The rearrangement uses TRBV27 and TRBJ2-1, with 10 bases identical to TRBD2. This sequence was found in a man aged 60 to 69 with acute or convalescent COVID-19. The CDR3 reads CASSLPRTSGYNEQFF. CDR3 DNA sequence: TGTGCCAGCAGTTTGCCCCGGACTAGCGGCTACAATGAGCAGTTCTTC.